One sample yielded the 3 T cell receptor beta chains listed below, sequenced in a study of cytomegalovirus exposure and HLA in healthy donors. PCR amplification relied on 60 Vbeta primers (plus 13 Jbeta primers). TCRdb's copy holds only in-frame clones and misses some; the assay was immunoSEQ multiplex PCR. Of 100,000 to 150,000 clones in the sample, approximately 80% are singletons; the top ten hold approximately 0.22%. The sequenced sample consisted of PBMCs. The receptors originated from a man in his forties or fifties in good health and CMV-seronegative.

V and J are TRBV6-1 and TRBJ2-5; D is uncertain. The V end was cut by 4 bases, the J end by 5 bases, with 14 bases between. The germline V gene has CDR1 MNHNS and CDR2 SASEGT. CDR3 length: 14 residues. CDR3 sequence reads: CASSVDLMRETQYF. The CDR3 DNA reads as TGTGCCAGCAGTGTTGACCTTATGCGGGAGACCCAGTACTTC.

The rearrangement joins TRBV2 to TRBJ2-7; 12 bases line up with TRBD1. CDR1 is SNHLY and CDR2 is FYNNEI in the germline V gene. Trimming at V came to 9 bases and at J to 5 bases, leaving 5 bases not matched to a gene. The CDR3 loop spans 13 amino acids. CDR3 sequence reads: CAREGQGAHEQYF. The CDR3 nucleotides are TGTGCCAGGGAGGGACAGGGGGCACACGAGCAGTACTTC.

This clone was seen more than once but under ten times. This sequence joins TRBV28 and TRBJ1-4; weak D call: TRBD1 (6 bases). V gave up 4 bases and J gave up 8 bases, with 14 bases separating them. Germline V lookup: CDR1 MDHEN, CDR2 SYDVKM. CDR3 length: 14 amino acids. The DNA for the CDR3 is TGTGCCAGCAGTTCTACAGGGCTTAGGGAAAAACTGTTTTTT. Its protein product is CASSSTGLREKLFF.